A selection of T cell receptor beta chains follows, all from one sample in a study of blood T cell repertoires in COVID-19. Assay used: immunoSEQ multiplex PCR; TCRdb lists only in-frame clones, some missing. The table shows 200,000 to 250,000 clones, with about 84% occurring only once. The sample taken for sequencing was PBMCs or T cells enriched from blood (not recorded which). These receptors all stem from a man in his sixties who had recovered from COVID-19. Each CDR3 is given without its conserved first and last residue. Each record gives: clone size, J gene, V gene, CDR3 length, CDR3 protein. Rows may omit the clone size; those that give it use once, few, many or a size class.

abundance: NA
j_gene: TRBJ1-3
v_gene: TRBV3-1/TRBV3-2
len: 13
CDR3aa: ASSQDWSGGNTIY

abundance: NA
j_gene: TRBJ2-5
v_gene: TRBV4-3
len: 13
CDR3aa: ASSSSTGSLETQY

abundance: many
j_gene: TRBJ2-7
v_gene: TRBV2
len: 15
CDR3aa: ASSEGVGSGGNYEQY

abundance: NA
j_gene: TRBJ1-4
v_gene: TRBV3-1/TRBV3-2
len: 12
CDR3aa: ASSQRSAGEKLF

abundance: once
j_gene: TRBJ2-4
v_gene: TRBV19
len: 13
CDR3aa: ASSIGGTNQDIQY

abundance: NA
j_gene: TRBJ1-4
v_gene: TRBV25-1
len: 13
CDR3aa: ASSVEQGAGEKLF

abundance: NA
j_gene: TRBJ2-7
v_gene: TRBV29-1
len: 12
CDR3aa: SVARDRDTYEQY

abundance: few
j_gene: TRBJ1-4
v_gene: TRBV18
len: 10
CDR3aa: ASSPVTDQLF

abundance: NA
j_gene: TRBJ1-3
v_gene: TRBV5-4
len: 15
CDR3aa: ASSLAGAGGSGNTIY

abundance: NA
j_gene: TRBJ2-7
v_gene: TRBV4-3
len: 13
CDR3aa: ASSQELTGGYGQY

abundance: NA
j_gene: TRBJ1-5
v_gene: TRBV19
len: 17
CDR3aa: ASSTPRDRADPSNQPQH

abundance: NA
j_gene: TRBJ2-7
v_gene: TRBV11-2
len: 12
CDR3aa: ASSLGTSSYEQY

abundance: NA
j_gene: TRBJ2-2
v_gene: TRBV11-2
len: 13
CDR3aa: ASSLAGVNTGELF

abundance: NA
j_gene: TRBJ2-1
v_gene: TRBV18
len: 13
CDR3aa: ASSPIAGGLNEQF

abundance: NA
j_gene: TRBJ1-5
v_gene: TRBV10-1
len: 14
CDR3aa: ASNTPSGDSSQPQH

abundance: few
j_gene: TRBJ1-1
v_gene: TRBV18
len: 11
CDR3aa: ASSHYGDTEAF

abundance: NA
j_gene: TRBJ2-3
v_gene: TRBV7-9
len: 13
CDR3aa: ASSLARQGSDTQY

abundance: NA
j_gene: TRBJ2-3
v_gene: TRBV30
len: 12
CDR3aa: AWSIGGNTDTQY

abundance: NA
j_gene: TRBJ1-1
v_gene: TRBV6-1
len: 11
CDR3aa: ASSEGAVAKAF

abundance: NA
j_gene: TRBJ2-5
v_gene: TRBV2
len: 12
CDR3aa: ASSAGLAEETQY

abundance: NA
j_gene: TRBJ1-2
v_gene: TRBV28
len: 11
CDR3aa: ASSFDREHGYT

abundance: NA
j_gene: TRBJ2-1
v_gene: TRBV15
len: 15
CDR3aa: ATSRVIGAGGYNEQF

abundance: NA
j_gene: TRBJ1-2
v_gene: TRBV25-1
len: 12
CDR3aa: ASSGLTTNYGYT

abundance: once
j_gene: TRBJ1-2
v_gene: TRBV29-1
len: 12
CDR3aa: SGGDRGPLYGYT

abundance: NA
j_gene: TRBJ2-3
v_gene: TRBV7-8
len: 14
CDR3aa: ASSLAQRGATDTQY

abundance: NA
j_gene: TRBJ2-7
v_gene: TRBV6-5
len: 11
CDR3aa: ASSQGSSYEQY

abundance: few
j_gene: TRBJ1-1
v_gene: TRBV5-1
len: 11
CDR3aa: ASSFQVNTEAF

abundance: NA
j_gene: TRBJ1-1
v_gene: TRBV11-3
len: 12
CDR3aa: ASSLAPGNTEAF

abundance: NA
j_gene: TRBJ2-1
v_gene: TRBV7-2
len: 11
CDR3aa: ASSWTGYNEQF

abundance: NA
j_gene: TRBJ2-5
v_gene: TRBV20-1
len: 9
CDR3aa: SVASEETQY

abundance: NA
j_gene: TRBJ1-1
v_gene: TRBV29-1
len: 12
CDR3aa: SVAYRDGNTEAF

abundance: NA
j_gene: TRBJ2-3
v_gene: TRBV27
len: 13
CDR3aa: ASSLSGGATDTQY

abundance: NA
j_gene: TRBJ2-4
v_gene: TRBV24-1
len: 13
CDR3aa: ATSEGRGGRNIQY

abundance: few
j_gene: TRBJ2-5
v_gene: TRBV20-1
len: 14
CDR3aa: SASHRSGGEMETQY

abundance: NA
j_gene: TRBJ1-1
v_gene: TRBV3-1/TRBV3-2
len: 9
CDR3aa: ASSQRNEAF

abundance: NA
j_gene: TRBJ1-1
v_gene: TRBV2
len: 13
CDR3aa: ASTDGDRAGTEAF

abundance: NA
j_gene: TRBJ2-7
v_gene: TRBV10-3
len: 11
CDR3aa: ATSPSGASEQY

abundance: NA
j_gene: TRBJ1-4
v_gene: TRBV3-1/TRBV3-2
len: 11
CDR3aa: ASSQRGGEKLF

abundance: once
j_gene: TRBJ1-1
v_gene: TRBV5-4
len: 12
CDR3aa: ASGTGTLNTEAF